The 26 T cell receptor beta chains below were found in one sample sequenced in a study of graft-versus-host responses after intestinal transplantation (dated by TCRdb to the early 2020s). To isolate intraepithelial and lamina propria lymphocytes from graft specimens, dithiothreitol, EDTA incubations and collagenase D digestion were used. Library creation used the immunoSEQ multiplex PCR assay. As stored in TCRdb, this immuneACCESS dataset retains in-frame rearrangements with V and J assigned. A fraction of the clones does not appear; measured against another copy, unresolved V genes explain less than half of the discrepancy, and the remainder lacks a known reason. In this sample the table shows more than 30,000 clones, around 90% of which occur a single time. Under 20% of the sample is taken by the ten largest. The starting material was ileum tissue, obtained almost 210 days after intestinal transplant. These receptors came from a human patient who received an intestinal transplant, so some T cells may come from the graft donor.

The sample holds one count of this clone. The chain uses TRBV7-6 and TRBJ2-7, with D possibly matching TRBD1 (5 bases). The CDR3 spans 14 residues. The V and J ends lost 4 bases and 1 base respectively, with 11 bases between them. Germline CDR1 and CDR2: SGHVS and FNYEAQ. CDR3 loop: CASSSGMASYEQYF. The CDR3 DNA reads as TGTGCCAGCAGCTCAGGGATGGCGTCCTACGAGCAGTACTTC.

The V call is TRBV28, the J call TRBJ2-5, with D perhaps matching TRBD1 (5 bases). Germline V gives CDR1 MDHEN, CDR2 SYDVKM. The CDR3 runs 14 residues. Trimming shortened V by 3 bases and J by 2 bases, and 10 bases separated the two germline ends. The CDR3 is CASSLSPGQETQYF. Here the CDR3 DNA reads TGTGCCAGCAGTTTGTCCCCAGGGCAAGAGACCCAGTACTTC. Full variable domain (outside the CDR3, taken from reference TRBV28 and TRBJ2-5): DVKVTQSSRYLVKRTGEKVFLECVQDMDHENMFWYRQDPGLGLRLIYFSYDVKMKEKGDIPEGYSVSREKKERFSLILESASTNQTSMYLCASSLSPGQETQYFGPGTRLLVL.

This clone appeared once. The chain couples TRBV13 to TRBJ2-5; TRBD2 matches 9 bases. The junction had 8 bases not matched to a gene; V was cut back by 5 bases and J by 1 base. This CDR3 has 16 amino acids. CDR1 PRHDT and CDR2 FYEKMQ come from the germline V gene (reference sequence). The CDR3 region is CASSKNSGSLQETQYF. DNA for the CDR3: TGTGCCAGCAGCAAGAATAGCGGGAGTCTCCAAGAGACCCAGTACTTC.

The V gene is TRBV7-2, the J gene TRBJ1-5; D unresolved. Between the trimmed V and J ends, which lost 2 bases and 1 base, there was a span of 3 bases. The CDR3 is made up of 13 amino acids. Per germline, CDR1 SGHTA and CDR2 FQGNSA. CDR3 bases: TGTGCCAGCAGCTTACACAGCAATCAGCCCCAGCATTTT. It translates to CASSLHSNQPQHF.

V is TRBV5-1 and J is TRBJ1-2; D gene unclear. The CDR3 is 13 amino acids. V lost 2 bases and J lost 7, with 12 bases in between. Germline CDR1 SGHRS, CDR2 YFSETQ. In nucleotides, the CDR3 is TGCGCCAGCAGCTTACAAGGGTCTGGTGGCTACACCTTC. Translated: CASSLQGSGGYTF.

The chain carries TRBV27 and TRBJ2-3; TRBD1 matches at 7 bases. This CDR3 has 16 residues. Per germline, CDR1 MNHEY and CDR2 SMNVEV (reference sequence). Trimming removed 4 bases from V and 1 base from J; junction bases left unmatched: 8. DNA of the CDR3: TGTGCCAGCAGTTCCCGAGGGGGCAGGGGCACAGATACGCAGTATTTT. It encodes CASSSRGGRGTDTQYF.

Only one count was recorded for this clone. V usage is TRBV7-3 and J usage is TRBJ2-3; D unresolved. Germline V CDR1 and CDR2: SGHTA, FQGTGA. The CDR3 length is 12 residues. V gave up 3 bases and J gave up 2 bases, with 3 bases separating them. The CDR3 coding sequence is TGTGCCAGCAGCTTCGACACAGATACGCAGTATTTT. Its translation is CASSFDTDTQYF. Full variable domain (missing parts from reference TRBV7-3 and TRBJ2-3): GAGVSQTPSNKVTEKGKYVELRCDPISGHTALYWYRQSLGQGPEFLIYFQGTGAADDSGLPNDRFFAVRPEGSVSTLKIQRTERGDSAVYLCASSFDTDTQYFGPGTRLTVL.

This chain links TRBV10-3 with TRBJ2-1; 9 positions match TRBD1. CDR1 ENHRY and CDR2 SYGVKD come from the germline V gene. Unmatched junction bases numbered 1, after V lost 0 bases and J lost 4 bases. This CDR3 comprises 15 residues. The CDR3 loop is CAISESTGGYNEQFF. The CDR3 DNA sequence: TGTGCCATCAGTGAGTCGACAGGGGGGTACAATGAGCAGTTCTTC.

The rearrangement uses TRBV5-5 and TRBJ1-6, with TRBD1 matching 8 bases. CDR3 length equals 14 residues. V lost 5 bases and J lost 10; bases outside the gene matches: 8. The V gene's germline CDR1 is SGHKS and CDR2 YYEKEE (reference sequence). For the CDR3, the DNA is TGTGCCAGCAGTGTCGGACAGGGCGACTCACCCCTCCACTTT. This codes for CASSVGQGDSPLHF.

This clone has just a few counts. V gene TRBV15 combines with J gene TRBJ1-4; D is unclear. V shed 2 bases and J shed 0 bases, with 10 bases lying between them. The V gene's germline CDR1 is LNHNV and CDR2 YYDKDF (reference sequence). The CDR3 sequence is 16 residues long. CDR3 nucleotides: TGTGCCACCAGCAGATCCAACACGGCAACTAATGAAAAACTGTTTTTT. Translation: CATSRSNTATNEKLFF.

The V and J genes are TRBV11-2 and TRBJ2-6; 10 positions agree with TRBD1. The CDR3 sequence is 17 residues long. V lost 7 bases, J lost 2 bases, and 8 bases stayed unmatched. Germline CDR1 is SGHAT and CDR2 is FQNNGV. CDR3 residues: CASTAGTGDPGANVLTF. The DNA for the CDR3 is TGTGCCAGCACCGCAGGGACAGGGGACCCTGGGGCCAACGTCCTGACTTTC.

J is TRBJ2-2 and V is TRBV6-5; possibly TRBD1 for D (6 bases). Trimming removed 4 bases from V and 2 bases from J, with 11 bases in between. CDR1 is MNHEY and CDR2 is SVGAGI in the germline V gene. The CDR3 has 15 residues. The CDR3 region is CASSFDRRNTGELFF. In DNA form, the CDR3 reads TGTGCCAGCAGTTTTGACAGGCGCAACACCGGGGAGCTGTTTTTT.

This sequence joins TRBV19 and TRBJ2-5; no reliable D call. The length of the CDR3 is 13 residues. Trimming cost V 2 bases and J 5 bases, with 9 bases left between them. The germline CDR1 and CDR2 sequences are LNHDA and SQIVND (reference sequence). DNA of the CDR3: TGTGCCAGTAGTATATATGGAACGGAGACCCAGTACTTC. Translation gives CASSIYGTETQYF. The full variable domain, in which reference TRBV19 and TRBJ2-5 provide the parts outside the CDR3, is DGGITQSPKYLFRKEGQNVTLSCEQNLNHDAMYWYRQDPGQGLRLIYYSQIVNDFQKGDIAEGYSVSREKKESFPLTVTSAQKNPTAFYLCASSIYGTETQYFGPGTRLLVL.

CDR3 amino acids: CASRTTGSGYTEAFF. The CDR3 DNA reads as TGTGCCAGCAGAACGACAGGGTCGGGGTACACTGAAGCTTTCTTT. This chain uses TRBV7-9 with TRBJ1-1; 7 nucleotides agree with TRBD1. The V gene's germline CDR1 is SEHNR and CDR2 FQNEAQ (reference sequence). With V trimmed by 6 bases and J by 3 bases, 10 bases remained unmatched. There are 15 residues in the CDR3.

V gene TRBV5-4 combines with J gene TRBJ2-1, with D perhaps assigned TRBD1 or TRBD2 (6 bases each). CDR1 and CDR2 from the germline V gene are SGHNT and YYREEE (reference sequence). The CDR3 totals 18 residues. The germline V and J ends were trimmed by 4 bases and 7 bases, with 27 bases remaining between them. The CDR3 nucleotides are TGTGCCAGCAGCACTTCGGACAGTTCGGGGTTTGGGGGGAATGAGCAGTTCTTC. This sequence encodes CASSTSDSSGFGGNEQFF.

The chain carries TRBV6-6 and TRBJ2-7; D is possibly TRBD1 (5 bases). The V gene lost 1 base and the J gene lost 1 base, with 11 bases spanning the gap. This CDR3 contains 15 residues. The germline CDR1 and CDR2 sequences are MNHNY and SVGAGI (reference sequence). Here the CDR3 reads CASSYLGLPSYEQYF. The CDR3 DNA follows: TGTGCCAGCAGTTACTTGGGGCTGCCGTCCTACGAGCAGTACTTC.

The chain couples TRBV5-4 to TRBJ2-7, with D possibly being TRBD1 (5 bases). Germline V gene sequence: CDR1 SGHNT, CDR2 YYREEE (reference sequence). Trimming took off 4 bases at V and 7 bases at J, with 15 bases between the two ends. CDR3 length: 13 amino acids. The CDR3 loop is CASSVRGPGEQYF. In DNA, the CDR3 is TGTGCCAGCAGCGTTAGGGGCCCAGGGGAGCAGTACTTC.

The sample holds one count of this clone. This chain links TRBV28 with TRBJ1-1; unclear D gene. V lost 3 bases and J 4 bases, leaving 9 bases between the germline ends. This CDR3 has 13 residues. Germline CDR1 and CDR2: MDHEN and SYDVKM. The CDR3 coding sequence is TGTGCCAGCAGTTTGGAGGAGGGCACTGAAGCTTTCTTT. This sequence encodes CASSLEEGTEAFF.

DNA for the CDR3: TGTGCCAGCACCTCGACGGGACTGATGACAGATACGCAGTATTTT. Encoded protein: CASTSTGLMTDTQYF. The V and J genes are TRBV27 and TRBJ2-3; possible D gene TRBD2, 6 bases. Trimming shortened V by 7 bases and J by 3 bases, and 17 bases separated the two germline ends. The CDR3 sequence is 15 residues long. The V gene's germline CDR1 is MNHEY and CDR2 SMNVEV (reference sequence).

The genes are TRBV5-1 and TRBJ1-4; D ambiguous. The CDR3 spans 16 residues. V was shortened by 0 bases and J by 3 bases, with 12 bases between the two germline ends. Germline V gene lookup returns CDR1 SGHRS and CDR2 YFSETQ. CDR3 amino acids: CASSLDGRIPNEKLFF. Here the CDR3 DNA reads TGCGCCAGCAGCTTGGATGGAAGGATTCCTAATGAAAAACTGTTTTTT.

CDR3 residues: CASSYSVPNSGNTIYF. CDR3 sequence (DNA): TGTGCCAGCAGTTACTCGGTTCCGAACTCTGGAAACACCATATATTTT. The chain combines TRBV6-5 with TRBJ1-3; D gene ambiguous. The CDR3 is 16 amino acids. The germline V gene has CDR1 MNHEY and CDR2 SVGAGI. Trimming removed 0 bases at V and 0 bases at J, with 9 bases between.

This sequence joins TRBV5-4 and TRBJ2-5; no clear D gene. V dropped 0 bases and J dropped 0 bases, with 6 bases sitting between them. The germline V gene has CDR1 SGHNT and CDR2 YYREEE (reference sequence). The length of the CDR3 is 14 residues. The CDR3 loop reads CASSLVANQETQYF. The DNA for the CDR3 is TGTGCCAGCAGCTTGGTGGCTAACCAAGAGACCCAGTACTTC.

The chain joins TRBV5-1 to TRBJ2-3; 8 bases are shared with TRBD1. Germline values: CDR1 SGHRS, CDR2 YFSETQ. J gave up 5 bases and V 1 base, and 9 bases lay outside the gene matches. The CDR3 covers 16 residues. As DNA, the CDR3 is TGCGCCAGCAGCTTGCGTAGACAGGGGAAGGGAGATACGCAGTATTTT. As protein: CASSLRRQGKGDTQYF.

This clone has only a few counts. This chain connects TRBV7-9 to TRBJ1-1; no firm D call. V lost 5 bases to trimming and J lost 0 bases, with 10 bases between them. CDR1 SEHNR and CDR2 FQNEAQ come from the germline V gene (reference sequence). The CDR3 length is 14 residues. The CDR3 loop reads CASSIRAVNTEAFF. In DNA, the CDR3 is TGTGCCAGCAGCATCCGGGCCGTGAACACTGAAGCTTTCTTT.

A single count supports this clone. J is TRBJ2-6 and V is TRBV4-1; D unclear. Trimming cost V 4 bases and J 2 bases, with 12 bases left between them. Germline assignment: CDR1 MGHRA and CDR2 YSYEKL. The CDR3 sequence is 16 residues long. The CDR3, as DNA: TGCGCCAGCAGCCGCATTATTATACCTGGGGCCAACGTCCTGACTTTC. Translated, it gives CASSRIIIPGANVLTF.

V usage is TRBV7-9 and J usage is TRBJ2-7, with a possible D match to TRBD1 (6 bases). V lost 4 bases to trimming and J lost 3 bases, with 16 bases between them. This CDR3 comprises 15 residues. Germline CDR1 and CDR2: SEHNR and FQNEAQ (reference sequence). The CDR3 coding sequence is TGTGCCAGCAGCTCCCCCTGGACAGCCGACTACGAGCAGTACTTC. Protein sequence: CASSSPWTADYEQYF.